The rows below give T cell receptor beta chains drawn from one sample of a study of T cell responses to AZD1222 COVID-19 vaccine. Sequenced by immunoSEQ multiplex PCR; TCRdb stores in-frame clones only, minus some. The sample consists of roughly 100,000 clones, 80% to 95% of them appearing once. This sample comprised peripheral blood, obtained on day 0 of AZD1222 vaccination. The receptors come from an adult in good health. Each CDR3 is given with its conserved first and last residue. D genes are given only for firm matches. The size of a clone is reported for some rows only, either as once, few or many, or as a class for expanded clones.

d_call clone_size j_call v_call cdr3_nt cdr3_aa
TRBD1 - TRBJ1-2 TRBV19 TGTGCCAGTAGTATTCTCTGGACAGGGGGCAAAGATGGCTACACCTTC CASSILWTGGKDGYTF
- few TRBJ1-5 TRBV6-5 TGTGCCAGCAGTTCCCCCCGGGACACCTATCAGCCCCAGCATTTT CASSSPRDTYQPQHF
- - TRBJ1-1 TRBV7-2 TGTGCCAGCAGCAATTTGCTTCAGGGGACTGAAGCTTTCTTT CASSNLLQGTEAFF
- - TRBJ2-7 TRBV3-1/TRBV3-2 TGTGCCAGCAGCCAAGCGTCAAACGAGCAGTACTTC CASSQASNEQYF
TRBD1 - TRBJ1-5 TRBV19 TGTGCCAGCAGCCGGGACAGGGATCAGCCCCAGCATTTT CASSRDRDQPQHF
- - TRBJ2-6 TRBV18 TGTGCCAGCTCGGGGGGCCGCCCCATCTCTGGGGCCAACGTCCTGACTTTC CASSGGRPISGANVLTF
- - TRBJ1-1 TRBV5-4 TGTGCCAGCAGCTTTACGGGGGGCGAAGCTTTCTTT CASSFTGGEAFF
- - TRBJ2-2 TRBV4-3 TGCGCCAGCAGCCAAGTGGTCGTTTCGAACACCGGGGAGCTGTTTTTT CASSQVVVSNTGELFF
TRBD2 - TRBJ2-3 TRBV4-1 TGCGCCAGCAGCCATCTAGCGGGGGGATCCACAGATACGCAGTATTTT CASSHLAGGSTDTQYF
TRBD1 - TRBJ1-5 TRBV19 TGTGCCAGTAGTACGAGGACAGGGGCCCGCAATCAGCCCCAGCATTTT CASSTRTGARNQPQHF
- - TRBJ1-2 TRBV7-9 TGTGCCAGCAGCCGACAGAACGATGGCTACACCTTC CASSRQNDGYTF
- - TRBJ1-5 TRBV30 TGTGCCTGGAGTAACAGGGACAATCAGCCCCAGCATTTT CAWSNRDNQPQHF
TRBD1 - TRBJ2-7 TRBV6-5 TGTGCCAACAGTTACTCCGGGACAGAGCCTTACGAGCAGTACTTC CANSYSGTEPYEQYF
- - TRBJ1-1 TRBV30 TGTGCCGGACGGGCAGGACAGCGGTACACTGAAGCTTTCTTT CAGRAGQRYTEAFF
- - TRBJ1-5 TRBV6-2/TRBV6-3 TGTGCCAGCAGCCGGTCGACAAATCAGCCCCAGCATTTT CASSRSTNQPQHF
- once TRBJ2-1 TRBV13 TGTGCCAGCAGCTTAGGCCGTGGGGGGAGCTCCTACAATGAGCAGTTCTTC CASSLGRGGSSYNEQFF
- - TRBJ2-6 TRBV6-2/TRBV6-3 TGTGCCAGCAGCGGGGGCCTCTCTGGGGCCAACGTCCTGACTTTC CASSGGLSGANVLTF
TRBD2 - TRBJ2-5 TRBV2 TGTGCCAGCAGTCGACTAGCGGGGGTGTTGGGAGAGACCCAGTACTTC CASSRLAGVLGETQYF
TRBD2 - TRBJ2-3 TRBV6-1 TGTGCCAGCAGTGATGCACTAGCGGGGGGTTTCACAGATACGCAGTATTTT CASSDALAGGFTDTQYF
TRBD1 - TRBJ1-2 TRBV7-9 TGTGCCAGCAGCTGGACAGGGGAAGATGGCTACACCTTC CASSWTGEDGYTF
- - TRBJ2-3 TRBV12-5 TGTGCTAGCTCAGTTCGCCGGGGGGCCCACACAGATACGCAGTATTTT CASSVRRGAHTDTQYF
TRBD2 - TRBJ2-7 TRBV7-9 TGTGCCAGCAGCCCGGTAGCGGGGCCCCCAAGACAAACATCCTACGAGCAGTACTTC CASSPVAGPPRQTSYEQYF
- - TRBJ2-3 TRBV4-1 TGCGCCAGCAGCCAAGACAGGGCATATACGCAGTATTTT CASSQDRAYTQYF
- - TRBJ2-7 TRBV5-1 TGCGCCAGCAGCGGAGGGGCGCGGTTTTACGAGCAGTACTTC CASSGGARFYEQYF
- - TRBJ1-2 TRBV30 TGTGCCTGGAAAGGTGGGATTGGGGTCATCTTC CAWKGGIGVIF
- - TRBJ1-1 TRBV10-3 TGTGCCATCAGTGAGTTTGTCGGTGAAGCTTTCTTT CAISEFVGEAFF
- once TRBJ1-5 TRBV16 TGTGCCAGCAGCCGGACTTGGTCTAGCAATCAGCCCCAGCATTTT CASSRTWSSNQPQHF
TRBD2 - TRBJ2-3 TRBV2 TGTGCCGGGCGGGGGGGCCGGACAGATACGCAGTATTTT CAGRGGRTDTQYF
- - TRBJ2-7 TRBV28 TGTGCCAGCAGTTTATTCGGGCCTTCCTACGAGCAGTACTTC CASSLFGPSYEQYF
- once TRBJ2-7 TRBV27 TGTGCCAGCAGTCCGTGGACAGGAGGGCACTACGAGCAGTACTTC CASSPWTGGHYEQYF
- - TRBJ2-2 TRBV21-1 TGTGCCAGCAGCAAAGTGGGCCGGATAAGGAACACCGGGGAGCTGTTTTTT CASSKVGRIRNTGELFF
- - TRBJ1-1 TRBV12-5 TGTGCTAGTGCCGCCCCCCCATTCGGACCATGGGCCACTGAAGCTTTCTTT CASAAPPFGPWATEAFF
- - TRBJ1-2 TRBV7-2 TGTGCCAGCAGCCCGGCGTGGGGTAACTATGGCTACACCTTC CASSPAWGNYGYTF
- - TRBJ2-7 TRBV19 TGTGCCAGTAGCGACCAGGTTGCCTACGAGCAGTACTTC CASSDQVAYEQYF